This T cell receptor (beta chain) originates from a study of molecular identifiers for immune sequencing clone quantification. Generation of bulk TCR libraries relied on previously described methods and listed TCR primers. MiXCR, run by TCRdb on the PCR reads, gives a single entry per CDR3 protein. The data hold tens of thousands of distinct CDR3 sequences, with over 20% observed a single time. CDR3 length: 15 residues. Per the germline V gene, CDR1 is MNHEY and CDR2 is SVGAGI. Trimming removed 2 bases at V and 4 bases at J, with 13 bases between. This chain uses TRBV6-5 with TRBJ2-3, with D unclear. Sequenced: naive CD8+ T cells from blood, with Jurkat cell RNA spiked in. Subset noted: FACS-sorted CD8+CD4-CCR7+CD45RA+ naive T cells. This clonotype originated in a human donor in good health. Some libraries in this study had Jurkat cell RNA spiked in. The CDR3, as DNA: TGTGCCAGCAGTTACGTTGGGATTATGCCAGATACGCAGTATTTT. Encoded protein: CASSYVGIMPDTQYF.